This T cell receptor beta chain derives from a study of regulatory T cells in long-lasting Graves disease. Time point reported: newly diagnosed GD, antithyroid drugs for less than 3 months. With RNA extracted from PBMCs as input, the TCR library was made. Germline assignment: CDR1 KGHDR and CDR2 SFDVKD. The CDR3 length is 13 residues. The V end was cut by 2 bases, the J end by 10 bases, with 11 bases between. Comments on this clonotype: Its specificity is not known.

Notes on the study in general: It is possible that accuracy was reduced by the small size of the sample.

CDR3 regions were amplified by Arm-PCR using iRepertoire HTBI primers to build TCR beta libraries. MiXCR was run by TCRdb on the multiplex PCR reads, yielding one entry per CDR3 protein. The table lists about 440,000 distinct CDR3 sequences, 15% of them singletons, with 16% in the top ten. This sample also appeared in a second study, on T cells in Graves' hyperthyroidism and ophthalmopathy.

The genes are TRBV24-1 and TRBJ2-1; D unclear. This receptor was identified in a woman aged 25-40 years with Graves disease. Material: peripheral blood mononuclear cells (PBMCs), obtained at new diagnosis, from a patient treated with antithyroid drugs. The CDR3 region has the DNA TGTGCCACCAGTGATTCCGCCGGCCCCGAGCAGTTCTTC. Translating it yields CATSDSAGPEQFF.